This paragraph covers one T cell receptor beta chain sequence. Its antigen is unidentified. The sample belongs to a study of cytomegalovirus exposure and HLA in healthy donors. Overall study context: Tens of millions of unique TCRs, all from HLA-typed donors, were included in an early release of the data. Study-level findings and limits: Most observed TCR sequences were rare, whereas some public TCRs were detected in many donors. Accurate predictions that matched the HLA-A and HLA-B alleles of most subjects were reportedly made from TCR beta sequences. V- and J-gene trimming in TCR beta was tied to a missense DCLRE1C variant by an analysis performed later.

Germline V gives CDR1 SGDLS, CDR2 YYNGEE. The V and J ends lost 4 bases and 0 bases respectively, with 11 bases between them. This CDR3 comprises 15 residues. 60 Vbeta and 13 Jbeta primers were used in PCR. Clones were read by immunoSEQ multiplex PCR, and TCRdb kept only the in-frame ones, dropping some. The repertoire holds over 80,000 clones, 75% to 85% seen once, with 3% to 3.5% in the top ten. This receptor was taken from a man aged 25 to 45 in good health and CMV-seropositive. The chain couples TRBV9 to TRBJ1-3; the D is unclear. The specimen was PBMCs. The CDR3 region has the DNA TGTGCCAGCAGCCCGGAGCTCGCCTCTGGAAACACCATATATTTT. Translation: CASSPELASGNTIYF.